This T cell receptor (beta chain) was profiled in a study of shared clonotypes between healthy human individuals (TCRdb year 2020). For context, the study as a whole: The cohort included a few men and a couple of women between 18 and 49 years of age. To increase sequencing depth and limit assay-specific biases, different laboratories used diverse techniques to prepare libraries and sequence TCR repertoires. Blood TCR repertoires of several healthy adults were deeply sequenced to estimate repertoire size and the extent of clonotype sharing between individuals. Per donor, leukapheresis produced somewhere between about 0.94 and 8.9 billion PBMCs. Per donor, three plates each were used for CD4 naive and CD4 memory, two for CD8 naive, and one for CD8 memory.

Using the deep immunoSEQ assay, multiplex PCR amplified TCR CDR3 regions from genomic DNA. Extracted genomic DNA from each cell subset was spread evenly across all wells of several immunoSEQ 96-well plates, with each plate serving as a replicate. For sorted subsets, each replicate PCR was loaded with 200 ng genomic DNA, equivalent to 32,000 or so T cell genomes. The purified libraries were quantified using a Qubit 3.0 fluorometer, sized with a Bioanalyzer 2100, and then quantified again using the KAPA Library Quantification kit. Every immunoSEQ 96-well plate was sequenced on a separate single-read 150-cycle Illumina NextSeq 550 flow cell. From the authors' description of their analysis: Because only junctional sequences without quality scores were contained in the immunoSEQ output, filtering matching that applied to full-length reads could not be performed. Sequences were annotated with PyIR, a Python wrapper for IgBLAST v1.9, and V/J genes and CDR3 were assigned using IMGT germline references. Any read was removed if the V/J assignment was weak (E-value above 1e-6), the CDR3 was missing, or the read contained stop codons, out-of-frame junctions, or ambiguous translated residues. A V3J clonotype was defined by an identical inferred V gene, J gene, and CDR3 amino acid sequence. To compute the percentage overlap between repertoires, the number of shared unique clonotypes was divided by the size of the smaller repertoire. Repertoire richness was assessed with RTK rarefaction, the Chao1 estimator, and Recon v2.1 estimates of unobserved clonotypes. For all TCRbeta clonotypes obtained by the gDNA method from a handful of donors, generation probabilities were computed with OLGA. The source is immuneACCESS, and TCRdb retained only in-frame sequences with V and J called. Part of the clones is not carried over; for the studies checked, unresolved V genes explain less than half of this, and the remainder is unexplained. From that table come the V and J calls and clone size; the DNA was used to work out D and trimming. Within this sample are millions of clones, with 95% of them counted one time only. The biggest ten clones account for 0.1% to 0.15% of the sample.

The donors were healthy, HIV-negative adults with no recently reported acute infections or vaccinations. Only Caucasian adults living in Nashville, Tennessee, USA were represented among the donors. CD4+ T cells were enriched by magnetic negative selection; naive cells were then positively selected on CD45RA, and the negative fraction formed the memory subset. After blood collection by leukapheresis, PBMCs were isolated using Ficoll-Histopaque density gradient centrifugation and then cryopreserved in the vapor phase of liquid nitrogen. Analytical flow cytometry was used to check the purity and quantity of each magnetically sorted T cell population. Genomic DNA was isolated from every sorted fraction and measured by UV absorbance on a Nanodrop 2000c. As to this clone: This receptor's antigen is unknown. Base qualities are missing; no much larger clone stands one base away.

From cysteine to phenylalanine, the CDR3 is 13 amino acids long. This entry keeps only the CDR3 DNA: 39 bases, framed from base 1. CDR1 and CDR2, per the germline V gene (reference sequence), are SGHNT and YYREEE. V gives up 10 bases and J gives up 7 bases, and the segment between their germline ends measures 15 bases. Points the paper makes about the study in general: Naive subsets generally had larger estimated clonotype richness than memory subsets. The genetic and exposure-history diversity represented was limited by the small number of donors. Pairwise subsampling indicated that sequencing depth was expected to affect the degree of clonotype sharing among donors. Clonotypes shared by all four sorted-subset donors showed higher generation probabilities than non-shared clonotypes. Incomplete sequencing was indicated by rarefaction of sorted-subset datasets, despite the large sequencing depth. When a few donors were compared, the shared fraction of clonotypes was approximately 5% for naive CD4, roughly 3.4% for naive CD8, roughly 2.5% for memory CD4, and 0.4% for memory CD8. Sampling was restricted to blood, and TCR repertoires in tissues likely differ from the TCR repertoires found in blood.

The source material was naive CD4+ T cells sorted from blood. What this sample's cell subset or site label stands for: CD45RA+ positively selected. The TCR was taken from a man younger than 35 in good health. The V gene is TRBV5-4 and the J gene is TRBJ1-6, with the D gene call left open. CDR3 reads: CASREGLNSPLHF. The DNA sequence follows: TGTGCCTCGCGAGAGGGCTTAAATTCACCCCTCCACTTT.